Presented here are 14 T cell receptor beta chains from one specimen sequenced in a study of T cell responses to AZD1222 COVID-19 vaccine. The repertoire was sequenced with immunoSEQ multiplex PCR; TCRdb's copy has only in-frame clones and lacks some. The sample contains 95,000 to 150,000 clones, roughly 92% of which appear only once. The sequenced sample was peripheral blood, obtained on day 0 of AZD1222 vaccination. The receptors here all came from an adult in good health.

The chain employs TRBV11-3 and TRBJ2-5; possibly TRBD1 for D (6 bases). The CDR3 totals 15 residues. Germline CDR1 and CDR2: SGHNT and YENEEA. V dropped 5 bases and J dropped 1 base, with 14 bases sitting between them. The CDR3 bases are TGTGCCAGCAGCCCAATGACAGGCCTCCAAGAGACCCAGTACTTC. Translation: CASSPMTGLQETQYF.

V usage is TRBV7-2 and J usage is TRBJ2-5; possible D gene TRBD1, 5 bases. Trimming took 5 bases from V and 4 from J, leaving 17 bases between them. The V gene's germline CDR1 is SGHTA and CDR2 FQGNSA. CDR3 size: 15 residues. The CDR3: CASSPYQGYGETQYF. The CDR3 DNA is TGTGCCAGCAGCCCCTACCAGGGTTATGGAGAGACCCAGTACTTC.

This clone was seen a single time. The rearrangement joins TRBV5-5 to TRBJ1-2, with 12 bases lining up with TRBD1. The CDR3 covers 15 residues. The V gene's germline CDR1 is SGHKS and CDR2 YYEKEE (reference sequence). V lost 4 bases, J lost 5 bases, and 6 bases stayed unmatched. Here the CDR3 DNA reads TGTGCCAGCAGCCCCGGGACAGGGGGCAGGTATGGCTACACCTTC. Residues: CASSPGTGGRYGYTF.

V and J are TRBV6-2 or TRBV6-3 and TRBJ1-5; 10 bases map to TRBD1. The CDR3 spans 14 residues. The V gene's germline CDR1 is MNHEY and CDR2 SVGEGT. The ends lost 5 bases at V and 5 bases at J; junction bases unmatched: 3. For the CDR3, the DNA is TGTGCCAGCAGTCGGGACAGGGGCTATCAGCCCCAGCATTTT. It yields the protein CASSRDRGYQPQHF.

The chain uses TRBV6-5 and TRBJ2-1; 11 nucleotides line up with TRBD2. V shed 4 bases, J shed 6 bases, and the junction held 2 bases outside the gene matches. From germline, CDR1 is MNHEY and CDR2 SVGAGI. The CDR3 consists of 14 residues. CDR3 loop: CASSWLAGGNEQFF. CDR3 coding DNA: TGTGCCAGCAGTTGGCTAGCGGGAGGCAATGAGCAGTTCTTC.

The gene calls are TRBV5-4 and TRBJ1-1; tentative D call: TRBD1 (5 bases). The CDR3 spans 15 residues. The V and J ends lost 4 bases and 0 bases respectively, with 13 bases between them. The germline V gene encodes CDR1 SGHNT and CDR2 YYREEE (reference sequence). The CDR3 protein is CASSQEGRMNTEAFF. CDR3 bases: TGTGCCAGCAGCCAGGAGGGACGGATGAACACTGAAGCTTTCTTT.

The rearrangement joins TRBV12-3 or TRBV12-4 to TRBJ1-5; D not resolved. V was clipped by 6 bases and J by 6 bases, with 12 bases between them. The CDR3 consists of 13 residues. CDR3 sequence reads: CASRQWDGQPQHF. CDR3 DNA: TGTGCCAGCAGGCAATGGGATGGTCAGCCCCAGCATTTT.

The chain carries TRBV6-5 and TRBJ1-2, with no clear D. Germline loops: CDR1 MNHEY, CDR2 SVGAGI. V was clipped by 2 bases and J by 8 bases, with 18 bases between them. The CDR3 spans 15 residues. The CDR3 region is CASSYMGTSIEGYTF. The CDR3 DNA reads TGTGCCAGCAGTTACATGGGAACCTCTATCGAAGGCTACACCTTC.

In nucleotides, the CDR3 is TGTGCCAGCTCACCGGGACTAGCGGATTCAGATACGCAGTATTTT. This encodes CASSPGLADSDTQYF. V is TRBV18 and J is TRBJ2-3; TRBD2 matches 11 bases. Germline values: CDR1 KGHSH, CDR2 LQKENI. This CDR3 spans 15 amino acids. The V segment lost 3 bases and the J segment 4 bases; nucleotides outside the gene matches: 3.

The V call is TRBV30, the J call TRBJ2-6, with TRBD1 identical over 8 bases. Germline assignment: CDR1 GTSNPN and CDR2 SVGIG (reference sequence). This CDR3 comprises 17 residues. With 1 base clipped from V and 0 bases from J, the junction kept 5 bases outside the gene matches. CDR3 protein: CAWSGRTGLSGANVLTF. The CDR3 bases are TGTGCCTGGAGTGGAAGGACAGGGCTCTCTGGGGCCAACGTCCTGACTTTC.

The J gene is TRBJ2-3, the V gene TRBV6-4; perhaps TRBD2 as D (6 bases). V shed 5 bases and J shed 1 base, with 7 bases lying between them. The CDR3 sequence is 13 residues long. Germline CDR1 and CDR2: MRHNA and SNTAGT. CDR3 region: CASSSSGTDTQYF. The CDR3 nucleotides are TGTGCCAGCAGTTCTAGCGGCACAGATACGCAGTATTTT.

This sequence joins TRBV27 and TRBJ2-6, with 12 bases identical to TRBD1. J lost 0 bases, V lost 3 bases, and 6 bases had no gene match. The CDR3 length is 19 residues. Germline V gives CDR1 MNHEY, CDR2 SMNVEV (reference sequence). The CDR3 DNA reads TGTGCCAGCAGTTTTAAGGGACAGGGGGCAAGCTCTGGGGCCAACGTCCTGACTTTC. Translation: CASSFKGQGASSGANVLTF.

The CDR3 DNA reads as TGTGCCAGCAGCTTAGCTGGGGGGTATAATGAAAAACTGTTTTTT. It specifies CASSLAGGYNEKLFF. This chain uses TRBV7-8 with TRBJ1-4, with TRBD1 as a possible D gene (5 bases). Germline V gives CDR1 SGHVS, CDR2 FQNEAQ. The V and J ends lost 0 bases and 4 bases respectively, with 9 bases between them. The CDR3 covers 15 residues.

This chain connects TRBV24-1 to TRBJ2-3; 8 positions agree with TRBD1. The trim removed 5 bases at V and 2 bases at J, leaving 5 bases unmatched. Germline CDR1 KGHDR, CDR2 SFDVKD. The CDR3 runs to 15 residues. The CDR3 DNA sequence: TGTGCCACCAGTGTCTTGACAGGGGCCACAGATACGCAGTATTTT. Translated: CATSVLTGATDTQYF.